This entry lists 20 T cell receptor beta chains sequenced from one sample in a study of T-cell memory formation after mild COVID-19. Using its own MiXCR run on the 5' RACE reads, TCRdb lists one record per CDR3 protein. The repertoire consists of about 200,000 distinct CDR3 sequences, with roughly 10% occurring once and the leading ten covering roughly 3.5%. Sequencing was performed on PBMCs or a T cell subset sorted from them (not recorded which). The receptors originated from a man aged 18 to 29 who had mild COVID-19 (a few samples of this study predate the infection). Cell type and time point are not known.

This clonotype has at least ten counts. This chain links TRBV10-2 with TRBJ2-5; D ambiguous. The CDR3 has 13 amino acids. V was trimmed by 8 bases and J by 5 bases, leaving 15 bases between them. Per germline, CDR1 WSHSY and CDR2 SAAADI. In DNA, the CDR3 is TGCGCCAGCTCGGTTTCAGGCCGGGAGACCCAGTACTTC. As protein: CASSVSGRETQYF.

This sequence joins TRBV9 and TRBJ2-3; possibly TRBD2 for D (6 bases). The CDR3 sequence is 15 residues long. The V end was cut by 5 bases, the J end by 2 bases, with 15 bases between. CDR1 and CDR2 (germline): SGDLS, YYNGEE. Here the CDR3 DNA reads TGTGCCAGCAGTCCGGGAGCGGGTAACACAGATACGCAGTATTTT. It translates to CASSPGAGNTDTQYF.

As to this clonotype: One junction end does not reproduce the germline sequence, and a read error may be involved. The chain is built from TRBV12-3 or TRBV12-4 and TRBJ2-5, with 7 bases that match TRBD1. The CDR3 loop spans 13 amino acids. The CDR3 sequence: CASNLQGWETQYF. The CDR3, as DNA: TGTGCCAGCAATTTACAGGGGTGGGAGACCCAGTACTTC.

In its sample, this clonotype was seen many times. The chain is built from TRBV7-2 and TRBJ2-1; 10 bases map to TRBD2. V gave up 5 bases and J gave up 3 bases; unmatched junction bases: 4. The CDR3 runs 15 residues. Germline assignment: CDR1 SGHTA and CDR2 FQGNSA. CDR3 sequence: CASSGGTSDYNEQFF. The CDR3 coding sequence is TGTGCCAGCAGCGGCGGGACTAGCGACTACAATGAGCAGTTCTTC.

This clonotype was seen repeatedly, ten times or more. CDR3 DNA: TGTGCCAGCTCACCACTCGGGGACTACACTGAAGCTTTCTTT. Translated: CASSPLGDYTEAFF. The chain combines TRBV18 with TRBJ1-1; TRBD1 might be the D (5 bases). The V gene lost 1 base and the J gene lost 3 bases, with 9 bases spanning the gap. This CDR3 contains 14 residues. The germline gives CDR1 KGHSH, CDR2 LQKENI.

The V and J genes are TRBV30 and TRBJ2-7; tentative D call: TRBD2 (6 bases). Trimming stripped 4 bases from V and 7 bases from J, with 17 bases between. Germline-derived CDR1 and CDR2 are GTSNPN and SVGIG (reference sequence). The CDR3 length is 13 residues. CDR3 DNA: TGTGCCTGGAAAGGGACCGCGGGATTGGAGCAGTACTTC. The encoded protein is CAWKGTAGLEQYF.

This clonotype was seen only a few times. DNA of the CDR3: TGTGCCACCAGCAGAGATGATGGTTATGAGCAGTTCTTC. Residues: CATSRDDGYEQFF. The chain combines TRBV15 with TRBJ2-1; D gene unclear. The germline V and J ends were trimmed by 0 bases and 8 bases, with 8 bases remaining between them. From germline, CDR1 is LNHNV and CDR2 YYDKDF (reference sequence). The CDR3 covers 13 residues.

The CDR3 DNA reads TGTGCCAGCTCACCGGCTAGGGCGAACACAGATACGCAGTATTTT. Translation: CASSPARANTDTQYF. V is TRBV18 and J is TRBJ2-3; D is undetermined. The CDR3 has 15 residues. Per the germline V gene, CDR1 is KGHSH and CDR2 is LQKENI. V was cut by 3 bases and J by 2 bases, with 12 bases left in between.

The genes are TRBV6-2 or TRBV6-3 and TRBJ1-2; D is ambiguous. In germline, CDR1 is MNHEY, CDR2 SVGEGT. The germline V and J ends were trimmed by 6 bases and 13 bases, with 15 bases remaining between them. The CDR3 spans 11 residues. This chain's CDR3 is CASSPLRRRTF. In nucleotides, the CDR3 is TGTGCCAGCAGCCCCCTCCGGAGGCGCACCTTC.

The chain joins TRBV5-1 to TRBJ2-2; D call uncertain. Germline V gene lookup returns CDR1 SGHRS and CDR2 YFSETQ. Trimming removed 1 base from V and 2 bases from J, with 9 bases in between. The CDR3 length is 15 residues. The CDR3 sequence: CASSLIVGNTGELFF. The CDR3 coding sequence is TGCGCCAGCAGCTTGATCGTCGGAAACACCGGGGAGCTGTTTTTT.

On this clonotype: A junction boundary mismatches the germline segment, possibly from a read error. CDR3 region: CASSYRVQGTDTHYF. CDR3 nucleotides: TGTGCCAGCAGTTACCGGGTTCAGGGGACAGATACGCATTATTTT. The chain joins TRBV12-3 or TRBV12-4 to TRBJ2-3; 7 bases map to TRBD1. The CDR3 totals 15 residues.

This clonotype was detected ten times or more. The gene calls are TRBV24-1 and TRBJ1-5; 9 positions agree with TRBD1. Trimming cost V 7 bases and J 11 bases; bases outside gene matches: 11. This CDR3 spans 14 amino acids. Looked up from germline, CDR1 is KGHDR and CDR2 is SFDVKD. The CDR3 nucleotides read TGTGCCACCAGCCACCGGGACAGGGAGGGAACCCAGCATTTT. The encoded protein is CATSHRDREGTQHF.

This clonotype was seen a handful of times. The chain links TRBV4-1 to TRBJ2-7; D is unresolved. Trimming took off 0 bases at V and 10 bases at J, with 16 bases between the two ends. Germline CDR1 is MGHRA and CDR2 is YSYEKL. The CDR3 spans 14 residues. This CDR3 reads CASSQDPVRPPQYV. The CDR3 bases are TGCGCCAGCAGCCAAGATCCCGTCCGGCCTCCCCAGTACGTC.

The genes are TRBV7-9 and TRBJ1-1; D is undetermined. Between the trimmed V and J ends, which lost 6 bases and 0 bases, there was a span of 11 bases. Per germline, CDR1 SEHNR and CDR2 FQNEAQ (reference sequence). This CDR3 spans 14 amino acids. The CDR3 sequence: CASRLKMLNTEAFF. The CDR3 DNA reads TGTGCCAGCAGATTGAAAATGCTGAACACTGAAGCTTTCTTT.

The rearrangement joins TRBV2 to TRBJ2-3; maybe TRBD2 (6 bases). Trimming took 11 bases from V and 0 from J, leaving 18 bases between them. The CDR3 is 15 amino acids. From germline, CDR1 is SNHLY and CDR2 FYNNEI. CDR3: CAGTPPGTSTDTQYF. In nucleotides, the CDR3 is TGTGCCGGGACCCCCCCGGGGACTAGCACAGATACGCAGTATTTT.

This clonotype was seen only a few times. The V gene is TRBV14, the J gene TRBJ2-7, with TRBD1 identical over 8 bases. The J segment lost 5 bases and the V segment lost 3 bases, leaving 3 bases of the junction unmatched. The CDR3 totals 13 residues. The germline V gene has CDR1 SGHDN and CDR2 FVKESK. CDR3 DNA sequence: TGTGCCAGCAGCCAGGGGACAGGACACGAGCAGTACTTC. Its protein is CASSQGTGHEQYF.

This clonotype was counted a few times. The V and J genes are TRBV19 and TRBJ1-1; D might be TRBD1 (6 bases). The V gene lost 3 bases and the J gene lost 3 bases, with 8 bases spanning the gap. Germline V gives CDR1 LNHDA, CDR2 SQIVND (reference sequence). CDR3 size: 13 residues. The CDR3 DNA sequence: TGTGCCAGTAGTATCAAGGGGGACACTGAAGCTTTCTTT. Its protein is CASSIKGDTEAFF.

This clonotype turned up a few times. The V call is TRBV9, the J call TRBJ1-2; D is unclear. The CDR3 loop spans 13 amino acids. CDR1 and CDR2 from the germline V gene are SGDLS and YYNGEE. The V gene lost 5 bases and the J gene lost 2 bases, with 10 bases spanning the gap. DNA of the CDR3: TGTGCCAGCAGTCGGACGGCAAACTATGGCTACACCTTC. Translating it yields CASSRTANYGYTF.

This clonotype was detected many times. The CDR3 DNA follows: TGCAGTGCTAGTTCGGGTATCGGCACAGATACGCAGTATTTT. Its translation: CSASSGIGTDTQYF. The chain employs TRBV20-1 and TRBJ2-3; D remains ambiguous. Trimming stripped 3 bases from V and 1 base from J, with 11 bases between. Germline V CDR1 and CDR2: DFQATT, SNEGSKA (reference sequence). The CDR3 has 14 amino acids.

V usage is TRBV5-6 and J usage is TRBJ1-4, with 9 bases aligning to TRBD1. Germline V gene data show CDR1 as SGHDT and CDR2 as YYEEEE. The V gene end was trimmed by 4 bases and the J gene end by 6 bases; junction bases not matched to a gene: 4. The CDR3 extends over 14 amino acids. The CDR3 bases are TGTGCCAGCAGCCGAACAGGGGGCGATGAAAAACTGTTTTTT. It translates to CASSRTGGDEKLFF.